The 15 T cell receptor beta chains in this list originate from one sample, sequenced in a study of cytomegalovirus exposure and HLA in healthy donors. With 60 Vbeta and 13 Jbeta primers, the PCR was carried out. The protocol was immunoSEQ multiplex PCR, while the TCRdb copy is restricted to in-frame clones and leaves out a portion. The sample includes tens of thousands of clones, less than 80% of them seen just once. Input material: PBMCs. These receptors originate from a male donor in good health and CMV-seronegative.

V usage is TRBV7-2 and J usage is TRBJ1-1; D is ambiguous. CDR3 length equals 14 residues. Looked up from germline, CDR1 is SGHTA and CDR2 is FQGNSA. Trimming cost V 4 bases and J 4 bases, with 13 bases left between them. DNA for the CDR3: TGTGCCAGCAGCTACCAACGGTTAACCACTGAAGCTTTCTTT. Its protein is CASSYQRLTTEAFF.

The DNA of the CDR3 is TGTGCCAGCAGCTTGGAAACAGGGGGTGGTGAAGCTTTCTTT. Encoded protein: CASSLETGGGEAFF. The genes are TRBV11-2 and TRBJ1-1; TRBD1 aligns across 8 bases. This CDR3 contains 14 residues. Germline V gene data show CDR1 as SGHAT and CDR2 as FQNNGV. With V trimmed by 3 bases and J by 7 bases, 7 bases remained unmatched.

The CDR3 nucleotides read TGTGCCTGGAGTGTAGGGACAGTTACTGGAAACACCATATATTTT. It yields the protein CAWSVGTVTGNTIYF. The V call is TRBV30, the J call TRBJ1-3; 7 nucleotides line up with TRBD1. V lost 0 bases to trimming and J lost 2 bases; unmatched junction nucleotides: 4. This CDR3 has 15 amino acids. Germline CDR1 reads GTSNPN; CDR2 reads SVGIG (reference sequence).

V is TRBV6-5 and J is TRBJ1-2; 7 bases match TRBD1. CDR3 size: 13 residues. V trimming: 4 bases; J trimming: 4 bases; junction bases outside the gene matches: 3. Germline CDR1 MNHEY, CDR2 SVGAGI. The CDR3 region has the DNA TGTGCCAGCAGTTTGGGACAGTTCTATGGCTACACCTTC. Encoded protein: CASSLGQFYGYTF.

A few counts support this clone. The chain uses TRBV5-1 and TRBJ2-3, with 9 bases identical to TRBD1. There are 14 residues in the CDR3. V lost 0 bases, J lost 10 bases, and 6 bases stayed unmatched. Germline-derived CDR1 and CDR2 are SGHRS and YFSETQ. This chain's CDR3 is CASSLGGQGVSQYF. The CDR3 nucleotides are TGCGCCAGCAGCTTGGGGGGACAGGGTGTGTCGCAGTATTTT.

CDR3 residues: CASSEAPQVGTEAFF. Written as DNA, the CDR3 is TGTGCCAGCAGTGAAGCGCCTCAGGTAGGCACTGAAGCTTTCTTT. The chain recombines TRBV2 with TRBJ1-1; D not certain. Germline V lookup: CDR1 SNHLY, CDR2 FYNNEI. This CDR3 spans 15 amino acids. V lost 0 bases to trimming and J lost 4 bases, with 12 bases between them.

This chain links TRBV4-3 with TRBJ1-2, with a weak D call TRBD1 (5 bases). The V end lost 0 bases, the J end lost 3 bases, and 20 bases lay between the germline ends. This CDR3 is built from 18 residues. In germline, CDR1 is LGHNA, CDR2 YSLEER. CDR3 bases: TGCGCCAGCAGCCAAGACCCGTGGGGCGAAGATGGGGACTATGGCTACACCTTC. Protein: CASSQDPWGEDGDYGYTF.

J is TRBJ2-3 and V is TRBV7-2, with 8 bases lining up with TRBD1. Germline lookup yields CDR1 SGHTA and CDR2 FQGNSA. Trimming at V came to 1 base and at J to 4 bases, leaving 7 bases not matched to a gene. This CDR3 is 16 amino acids long. Written as DNA, the CDR3 is TGTGCCAGCAGCTTAGTGGCAGGGGGCTCGCCAGATACGCAGTATTTT. This sequence encodes CASSLVAGGSPDTQYF.

This clone occurred a few times. V is TRBV28 and J is TRBJ2-6, with D possibly matching TRBD1 (5 bases). The CDR3 consists of 17 residues. The germline V and J ends were trimmed by 6 bases and 3 bases, with 18 bases remaining between them. CDR1 and CDR2 from the germline V gene are MDHEN and SYDVKM. The CDR3 coding sequence is TGTGCCAGCAGCACCATACGTAGGGGCTTTGGGGCCAACGTCCTGACTTTC. Translated, it gives CASSTIRRGFGANVLTF. Full variable domain (outside the CDR3, taken from reference TRBV28 and TRBJ2-6): DVKVTQSSRYLVKRTGEKVFLECVQDMDHENMFWYRQDPGLGLRLIYFSYDVKMKEKGDIPEGYSVSREKKERFSLILESASTNQTSMYLCASSTIRRGFGANVLTFGAGSRLTVL.

The genes are TRBV29-1 and TRBJ2-3; the match to TRBD1 covers 9 bases. V trimming: 8 bases; J trimming: 3 bases; junction bases outside the gene matches: 12. Per germline, CDR1 SQVTM and CDR2 ANQGSEA. The CDR3 runs 15 residues. CDR3 in DNA: TGCAGCTCTTCCGGGACAGGGAGGTGGACAGATACGCAGTATTTT. Amino acid sequence: CSSSGTGRWTDTQYF.

The chain joins TRBV5-4 to TRBJ1-2; 8 nucleotides line up with TRBD1. The V gene end was trimmed by 4 bases and the J gene end by 4 bases; junction bases not matched to a gene: 9. The germline CDR1 and CDR2 sequences are SGHNT and YYREEE (reference sequence). CDR3 size: 15 residues. The CDR3 nucleotides are TGTGCCAGCAGCAGAAGGACAGGGAACTTCTATGGCTACACCTTC. This encodes CASSRRTGNFYGYTF.

V usage is TRBV6-6 and J usage is TRBJ2-5; perhaps TRBD2 as D (6 bases). V was cut by 10 bases and J by 4 bases, with 16 bases left in between. There are 13 residues in the CDR3. Per germline, CDR1 MNHNY and CDR2 SVGAGI (reference sequence). CDR3 region: CAIHSGPGETQYF. CDR3 bases: TGTGCCATCCATAGCGGCCCGGGAGAGACCCAGTACTTC.

The rearrangement joins TRBV27 to TRBJ1-2, with a tentative D call TRBD1 (5 bases). Germline V gives CDR1 MNHEY, CDR2 SMNVEV (reference sequence). There are 14 residues in the CDR3. The V end was cut by 6 bases, the J end by 4 bases, with 15 bases between. The CDR3 loop is CASRSQGTGYGYTF. In DNA form, the CDR3 reads TGTGCCAGCAGGTCGCAGGGAACTGGCTATGGCTACACCTTC.

J is TRBJ2-5 and V is TRBV6-5; D not certain. Trimming cost V 10 bases and J 1 base, with 10 bases left between them. Germline values: CDR1 MNHEY, CDR2 SVGAGI. CDR3 size: 12 residues. CDR3 sequence: CATRRGQETQYF. CDR3 nucleotide sequence: TGTGCCACCCGGAGAGGCCAAGAGACCCAGTACTTC.

The gene calls are TRBV28 and TRBJ1-2; D is uncertain. V shed 2 bases and J shed 2 bases, with 6 bases lying between them. In germline, CDR1 is MDHEN, CDR2 SYDVKM. This CDR3 is built from 13 residues. Here the CDR3 reads CASSLRENYGYTF. The CDR3 nucleotides are TGTGCCAGCAGTTTACGGGAGAACTATGGCTACACCTTC.